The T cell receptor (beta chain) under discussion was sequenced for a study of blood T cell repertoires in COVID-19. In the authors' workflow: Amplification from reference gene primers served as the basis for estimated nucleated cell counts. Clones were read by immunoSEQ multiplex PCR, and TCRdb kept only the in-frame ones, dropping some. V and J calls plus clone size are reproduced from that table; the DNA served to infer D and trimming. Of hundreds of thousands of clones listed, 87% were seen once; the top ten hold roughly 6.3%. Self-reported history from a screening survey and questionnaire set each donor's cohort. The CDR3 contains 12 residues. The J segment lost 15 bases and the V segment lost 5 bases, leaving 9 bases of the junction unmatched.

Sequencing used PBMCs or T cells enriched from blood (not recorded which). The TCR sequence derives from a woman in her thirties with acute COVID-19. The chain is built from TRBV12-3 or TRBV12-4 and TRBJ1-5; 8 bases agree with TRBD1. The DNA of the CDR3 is TGTGCCAGCAGTGCCCGACAGGGGAATATGCATTTT. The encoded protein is CASSARQGNMHF.